The text below deals with one T cell receptor beta chain. The germline V gene encodes CDR1 LNHDA and CDR2 SQIVND (reference sequence). The CDR3 runs 14 residues. Trimming shortened V by 1 base and J by 7 bases, and 13 bases separated the two germline ends. Adults between about 18 and 89 years of age took part from 20 to 25 US areas. Each participant's cohort was designated according to participant-reported clinical history. All recovered Cohort 3 donors got two negative PCRs, got clearance, or saw symptom resolution. This specimen belongs to a study of blood T cell repertoires in COVID-19. Whole-study context: COVID-19 samples collected from the United States, Italy and Spain covered acute and convalescent phases.

Libraries were prepared by immunoSEQ multiplex PCR; TCRdb keeps only in-frame clonotypes and omits some of them. The repertoire holds 200,000 to 250,000 clones, with about 85% as singletons. The specimen sequenced was PBMCs or T cells enriched from blood (not recorded which). The V call is TRBV19, the J call TRBJ1-2, with no clear D. The receptor comes from a woman in her thirties who had recovered from COVID-19. The CDR3 reads CASSIGGERSGYTF. For the CDR3, the DNA is TGTGCCAGTAGTATAGGAGGAGAAAGGAGTGGCTACACCTTC. Full variable domain (outside the CDR3, taken from reference TRBV19 and TRBJ1-2): DGGITQSPKYLFRKEGQNVTLSCEQNLNHDAMYWYRQDPGQGLRLIYYSQIVNDFQKGDIAEGYSVSREKKESFPLTVTSAQKNPTAFYLCASSIGGERSGYTFGSGTRLTVV.